The 29 T cell receptor beta chains listed next were all sequenced from one sample in a study of blood T cell repertoires in COVID-19. The protocol was immunoSEQ multiplex PCR, while the TCRdb copy is restricted to in-frame clones and leaves out a portion. The sample consists of roughly 150,000 clones, over 70% of them appearing once. The sample taken for sequencing was peripheral blood. The receptors derive from a man between 60 and 75 years old with acute or convalescent COVID-19.

This clone was seen once. The V call is TRBV6-2 or TRBV6-3, the J call TRBJ1-2; 7 bases line up with TRBD1. Germline V gene sequence: CDR1 MNHEY, CDR2 SVGEGT. V lost 5 bases and J lost 6; bases outside the gene matches: 18. CDR3 length equals 17 residues. The CDR3 DNA reads as TGTGCCAGCAGTGGCCGTGTAGACAGGGAGCTTCGTGATGGCTACACCTTC. It yields the protein CASSGRVDRELRDGYTF.

This clone was counted between two and nine times. J is TRBJ2-2 and V is TRBV19, with D possibly matching TRBD2 (6 bases). Germline V lookup: CDR1 LNHDA, CDR2 SQIVND (reference sequence). Trimming removed 3 bases from V and 2 bases from J, with 10 bases in between. The CDR3 is made up of 15 amino acids. The CDR3 is CASSMGLSNTGELFF. CDR3 sequence (DNA): TGTGCCAGTAGTATGGGACTTTCAAACACCGGGGAGCTGTTTTTT.

This chain connects TRBV28 to TRBJ2-7; 7 nucleotides agree with TRBD2. Losses at the gene ends were 4 bases for V and 6 bases for J; bases not matched to a gene: 9. The CDR3 is made up of 14 amino acids. CDR1 and CDR2 from the germline V gene are MDHEN and SYDVKM. This chain's CDR3 is CASSSPGLGSEQYF. CDR3 nucleotides: TGTGCCAGCAGTTCCCCAGGACTAGGGAGCGAGCAGTACTTC.

The CDR3 loop is CASSLDSGGLAYEQYF. The CDR3 DNA is TGTGCCAGCAGCTTAGATAGCGGGGGGCTAGCCTACGAGCAGTACTTC. The chain uses TRBV7-9 and TRBJ2-7, with TRBD2 matching 10 bases. The V gene end was trimmed by 1 base and the J gene end by 2 bases; junction bases not matched to a gene: 5. CDR3 length: 16 amino acids. Germline values: CDR1 SEHNR, CDR2 FQNEAQ (reference sequence). Combining the CDR3 with reference TRBV7-9 and TRBJ2-7 gives the whole variable domain DTGVSQNPRHKITKRGQNVTFRCDPISEHNRLYWYRQTLGQGPEFLTYFQNEAQLEKSRLLSDRFSAERPKGSFSTLEIQRTEQGDSAMYLCASSLDSGGLAYEQYFGPGTRLTVT.

This clone appeared a few times. The chain joins TRBV10-2 to TRBJ2-2, with 13 bases fitting TRBD2. The CDR3 is 18 amino acids. Losses at the gene ends were 2 bases for V and 6 bases for J; bases not matched to a gene: 9. Germline CDR1 WSHSY, CDR2 SAAADI. The CDR3 region is CASSELGLAGAWSGELFF. In DNA, the CDR3 is TGCGCCAGCAGTGAGCTAGGACTAGCGGGAGCATGGTCCGGGGAGCTGTTTTTT.

The rearrangement uses TRBV6-5 and TRBJ2-2, with TRBD2 identical over 9 bases. The V segment lost 7 bases and the J segment 7 bases; nucleotides outside the gene matches: 7. Germline CDR1 MNHEY, CDR2 SVGAGI. The CDR3 is 14 amino acids. CDR3 loop: CASKAGGPGGELFF. Here the CDR3 DNA reads TGTGCCAGCAAGGCGGGAGGGCCCGGCGGGGAGCTGTTTTTT.

V gene TRBV28 combines with J gene TRBJ2-2; perhaps TRBD1 as D (6 bases). The CDR3 is 14 residues long. From germline, CDR1 is MDHEN and CDR2 SYDVKM. Trimming shortened V by 8 bases and J by 6 bases, and 16 bases separated the two germline ends. CDR3 region: CASQGAGVPGELFF. CDR3 bases: TGTGCCAGCCAAGGGGCAGGGGTACCCGGGGAGCTGTTTTTT.

The chain has TRBV6-5 and TRBJ2-7; no definite D call. The CDR3 consists of 15 residues. Germline lookup yields CDR1 MNHEY and CDR2 SVGAGI. Deletions cut 0 bases from V and 3 bases from J, with 12 bases between. CDR3 in DNA: TGTGCCAGCAGTTACTCCCCAGCGCTACTCTACGAGCAGTACTTC. It codes for CASSYSPALLYEQYF.

Details on this clone: The same CDR3 arises from other DNA sequences in this sample as well. For the CDR3, the DNA is TGTGCCAGCAGCTTAAGGGTAGGCGGGGTCGGCACAGATACGCAGTATTTT. It specifies CASSLRVGGVGTDTQYF. This sequence joins TRBV7-3 and TRBJ2-3; possible D gene TRBD2, 6 bases. The CDR3 is 17 amino acids. The V end was cut by 1 base, the J end by 1 base, with 15 bases between. The germline gives CDR1 SGHTA, CDR2 FQGTGA.

The chain carries TRBV9 and TRBJ2-1; 12 bases agree with TRBD2. V shed 4 bases and J 7 bases; nucleotides not matched to a gene: 3. The CDR3 runs to 14 residues. Germline V lookup: CDR1 SGDLS, CDR2 YYNGEE. The CDR3, as DNA: TGTGCCAGCAGCACCGGACTAGCGGGAAATGAGCAGTTCTTC. Translating it yields CASSTGLAGNEQFF.

This chain links TRBV6-5 with TRBJ1-1; D perhaps matches TRBD1 (5 bases). CDR3 length equals 13 residues. V was pared by 6 bases and J by 5 bases, with 13 bases between. Germline V CDR1 and CDR2: MNHEY, SVGAGI. Written as DNA, the CDR3 is TGTGCCAGCAGCTCCGGGGGGGGGACTGAAGCTTTCTTT. The encoded protein is CASSSGGGTEAFF.

This chain links TRBV3-1 (or the pseudogene TRBV3-2) with TRBJ2-7, with 9 nucleotides matching TRBD2. The CDR3 totals 15 residues. CDR1 and CDR2 from the germline V gene are LGHDT and YNNKEL (reference sequence). V shed 4 bases and J 5 bases; nucleotides not matched to a gene: 9. For the CDR3, the DNA is TGTGCCAGCAGCCCCCCCGGGGCGGGGGGGCACGAGCAGTACTTC. Protein product: CASSPPGAGGHEQYF.

The chain uses TRBV11-2 and TRBJ1-5; 7 bases are shared with TRBD1. This CDR3 comprises 16 residues. Germline-derived CDR1 and CDR2 are SGHAT and FQNNGV. Unmatched junction bases numbered 7, after V lost 5 bases and J lost 0 bases. Here the CDR3 DNA reads TGTGCCAGCAGCGCGGGACAGCCCTATAGCAATCAGCCCCAGCATTTT. Its translation: CASSAGQPYSNQPQHF.

The genes are TRBV27 and TRBJ2-7; 7 positions match TRBD2. Germline V gene lookup returns CDR1 MNHEY and CDR2 SMNVEV (reference sequence). This CDR3 region has 15 residues. V gave up 6 bases and J gave up 3 bases; unmatched junction bases: 11. The CDR3 DNA sequence: TGTGCCAGCAGGCTGGGAGCGGGGCCCCACTACGAGCAGTACTTC. This encodes CASRLGAGPHYEQYF.

The chain uses TRBV6-2 or TRBV6-3 and TRBJ1-5; a weak D match, TRBD1 (5 bases). The CDR3 is 17 amino acids. The ends were cut back, 0 bases at V and 4 bases at J, with 16 bases in the middle. Germline CDR1 is MNHEY and CDR2 is SVGEGT. The CDR3 reads CASSYSKGGVGNQPQHF. CDR3 in DNA: TGTGCCAGCAGTTACTCGAAGGGAGGGGTCGGGAATCAGCCCCAGCATTTT.

The J gene is TRBJ2-3, the V gene TRBV5-1; 7 nucleotides match TRBD2. Germline V gene data show CDR1 as SGHRS and CDR2 as YFSETQ. This CDR3 region has 14 residues. Losses at the gene ends were 3 bases for V and 6 bases for J; bases not matched to a gene: 7. CDR3 DNA sequence: TGCGCCAGCAGCTCGGGGACTATGGTGGATACGCAGTATTTT. Protein product: CASSSGTMVDTQYF.

This chain connects TRBV9 to TRBJ2-7; 7 bases are a match to TRBD1. Trimming removed 4 bases from V and 2 bases from J; junction bases left unmatched: 3. Germline CDR1 SGDLS, CDR2 YYNGEE. The CDR3 sequence is 13 residues long. This CDR3 reads CASSQGTAYEQYF. CDR3 nucleotide sequence: TGTGCCAGCAGCCAAGGGACAGCCTACGAGCAGTACTTC.

The J gene is TRBJ2-3, the V gene TRBV9; a possible D gene is TRBD2 (5 bases). The germline gives CDR1 SGDLS, CDR2 YYNGEE. Trimming stripped 0 bases from V and 6 bases from J, with 14 bases between. CDR3 length equals 15 residues. As DNA, the CDR3 is TGTGCCAGCAGCGTAGGACTAACCGCGATTGATACGCAGTATTTT. It is translated as CASSVGLTAIDTQYF.

This chain connects TRBV28 to TRBJ2-2; D call uncertain. V lost 3 bases to trimming and J lost 6 bases, with 14 bases between them. Looked up from germline, CDR1 is MDHEN and CDR2 is SYDVKM. The CDR3 consists of 15 residues. CDR3 nucleotide sequence: TGTGCCAGCAGTTTGGCCGAGCGAATGGCCGGGGAGCTGTTTTTT. Translation gives CASSLAERMAGELFF. Supplemented by reference TRBV28 and TRBJ2-2, the full variable domain reads DVKVTQSSRYLVKRTGEKVFLECVQDMDHENMFWYRQDPGLGLRLIYFSYDVKMKEKGDIPEGYSVSREKKERFSLILESASTNQTSMYLCASSLAERMAGELFFGEGSRLTVL.

In DNA, the CDR3 is TGCGCCAGCAGCTCATCAGGACAGGGAGGAAACACCATATATTTT. It codes for CASSSSGQGGNTIYF. J is TRBJ1-3 and V is TRBV5-1; 8 bases match TRBD1. The CDR3 runs 15 residues. The ends lost 3 bases at V and 4 bases at J; junction bases unmatched: 6. Germline CDR1 SGHRS, CDR2 YFSETQ.

This chain uses TRBV27 with TRBJ2-5, with 10 bases that match TRBD1. Germline V gene sequence: CDR1 MNHEY, CDR2 SMNVEV (reference sequence). The trim removed 7 bases at V and 4 bases at J, leaving 9 bases unmatched. This CDR3 is 15 amino acids long. The CDR3 protein is CASTKTGGRGETQYF. The CDR3, as DNA: TGTGCCAGCACCAAGACAGGGGGCAGGGGAGAGACCCAGTACTTC.

The chain joins TRBV10-2 to TRBJ1-2; tentative D call: TRBD1 (5 bases). The CDR3 length is 17 residues. V was shortened by 2 bases and J by 0 bases, with 16 bases between the two germline ends. The V gene's germline CDR1 is WSHSY and CDR2 SAAADI. The CDR3 spells CASSETPGGTTNYGYTF. For the CDR3, the DNA is TGCGCCAGCAGTGAGACCCCTGGGGGGACCACTAACTATGGCTACACCTTC.

This chain joins TRBV7-6 and TRBJ1-6; possible D gene TRBD1, 6 bases. Germline loops: CDR1 SGHVS, CDR2 FNYEAQ. V lost 4 bases and J 0 bases, leaving 10 bases between the germline ends. CDR3 size: 16 residues. In DNA form, the CDR3 reads TGTGCCAGCAGCTCGGACAGCAGCTCCTATAATTCACCCCTCCACTTT. Translating it yields CASSSDSSSYNSPLHF.

The chain uses TRBV24-1 and TRBJ1-5, with D hard to call. Trimming shortened V by 6 bases and J by 6 bases, and 11 bases separated the two germline ends. The CDR3 contains 13 residues. Germline V lookup: CDR1 KGHDR, CDR2 SFDVKD. As DNA, the CDR3 is TGTGCCACCAGTCGAGGGTCGGGTCAGCCCCAGCATTTT. Its protein product is CATSRGSGQPQHF.

The chain couples TRBV27 to TRBJ2-1; 9 nucleotides agree with TRBD1. Germline lookup yields CDR1 MNHEY and CDR2 SMNVEV (reference sequence). With V trimmed by 3 bases and J by 5 bases, 8 bases remained unmatched. This CDR3 contains 16 residues. The CDR3 coding sequence is TGTGCCAGCAGTTTTCCTACAGGGGGCAAGAACAATGAGCAGTTCTTC. Its translation is CASSFPTGGKNNEQFF.

This chain joins TRBV14 and TRBJ2-5; the match to TRBD1 covers 7 bases. The CDR3 is 17 amino acids. J gave up 0 bases and V 4 bases, and 11 bases lay outside the gene matches. Germline CDR1 and CDR2: SGHDN and FVKESK. CDR3 bases: TGTGCCAGCAGCCGATCTGGGACAGCGAGATACCAAGAGACCCAGTACTTC. This gives the protein CASSRSGTARYQETQYF.

The chain combines TRBV5-4 with TRBJ2-2; the match to TRBD1 covers 7 bases. The CDR3 extends over 14 amino acids. Germline-derived CDR1 and CDR2 are SGHNT and YYREEE (reference sequence). Trimming removed 3 bases from V and 5 bases from J; junction bases left unmatched: 4. The CDR3 sequence is CASSSRGRTGELFF. For the CDR3, the DNA is TGTGCCAGCAGCTCTAGGGGGCGGACCGGGGAGCTGTTTTTT.

CDR3 DNA sequence: TGTGCCAGCAGTACCGGGACAGGGAATGAAAAACTGTTTTTT. Protein: CASSTGTGNEKLFF. V usage is TRBV2 and J usage is TRBJ1-4; 9 positions match TRBD1. The CDR3 totals 14 residues. With 5 bases clipped from V and 5 bases from J, the junction kept 3 bases outside the gene matches. The germline V gene has CDR1 SNHLY and CDR2 FYNNEI.

This chain uses TRBV7-2 with TRBJ2-3, with 8 bases that match TRBD2. The J segment lost 6 bases and the V segment lost 7 bases, leaving 15 bases of the junction unmatched. CDR1 is SGHTA and CDR2 is FQGNSA in the germline V gene. CDR3 size: 16 residues. The CDR3 here is CASTPSGGRRSDTQYF. CDR3 sequence (DNA): TGTGCCAGCACCCCCTCTGGCGGGAGGCGGTCGGATACGCAGTATTTT.